This TCR beta chain was recovered during a study of T cells in localized non-small cell lung cancer. Broader study findings: Uninvolved adjacent lung had higher T cell clonality than tumor and all other tissues. A median around 55 of the top 100 tumor clones appeared in adjacent lung.

Sequencing was performed with immunoSEQ multiplex PCR; in TCRdb, only in-frame clones are kept and a portion is missing. The sample has around 20,000 clones, 90% to 95% seen once. The CDR3 runs to 15 residues. The trim removed 5 bases at V and 5 bases at J, leaving 8 bases unmatched. The V gene's germline CDR1 is MNHNY and CDR2 SVGAGI (reference sequence). Note on this clone: Its specificity is unknown.

This rearrangement joins TRBV6-6 to TRBJ2-5, with 10 bases that match TRBD2. Specimen: peripheral blood, collected before any cancer treatment. The receptor's source is a woman aged 40-69 years with stage I lung adenocarcinoma. CDR3 nucleotides: TGTGCCAGCAGTCCCGTAGCGGGGGGCGGGGAGACCCAGTACTTC. Translated, it gives CASSPVAGGGETQYF.